Listed here are 9 T cell receptor beta chains from one sample, sequenced in a study of shared clonotypes between healthy human individuals. It was CD45RO-negative cells, positively selected for CCR7, that made up naive CD8 cells, with terminally differentiated effector memory CD45RA+ cells excluded. TCRdb keeps only in-frame clones here, not all; method: immunoSEQ multiplex PCR. The sample holds more than 2 million clones, 90% to 95% seen once. Input material: naive CD8+ T cells from PBMCs. The receptors derive from a man in his late teens or twenties in good health. Some clones in this sample may be carry-over from other donors' samples.

The rearrangement links TRBV11-2 to TRBJ2-1; D call uncertain. Germline V gene lookup returns CDR1 SGHAT and CDR2 FQNNGV. Deletions cut 2 bases from V and 9 bases from J, with 29 bases between. The CDR3 contains 19 residues. The CDR3 bases are TGTGCCAGCAGCTTAATTGGGGTGAGATTGGTGGATGTTCGTCCTGAGCAGTTCTTC. Amino acids: CASSLIGVRLVDVRPEQFF.

This sequence joins TRBV7-9 and TRBJ2-5, with 7 bases identical to TRBD2. Trimming took 4 bases from V and 2 from J; bases not matched to a gene: 13. This CDR3 spans 17 amino acids. Germline lookup yields CDR1 SEHNR and CDR2 FQNEAQ (reference sequence). CDR3 in DNA: TGTGCCAGCAGCTACCTTCCCGGCGGGGGTAGGCAAGAGACCCAGTACTTC. Residues: CASSYLPGGGRQETQYF. The full variable domain, with the rest looked up from reference TRBV7-9 and TRBJ2-5, is DTGVSQNPRHKITKRGQNVTFRCDPISEHNRLYWYRQTLGQGPEFLTYFQNEAQLEKSRLLSDRFSAERPKGSFSTLEIQRTEQGDSAMYLCASSYLPGGGRQETQYFGPGTRLLVL.

The V call is TRBV5-1, the J call TRBJ1-1; 8 bases are shared with TRBD1. Germline trimming cut 2 bases from V and 3 bases from J; bases unmatched to any gene: 9. This CDR3 has 16 residues. Looked up from germline, CDR1 is SGHRS and CDR2 is YFSETQ. CDR3 DNA: TGCGCCAGCAGCTTAAATACCGGGACAGGAGACACTGAAGCTTTCTTT. It is translated as CASSLNTGTGDTEAFF.

This chain uses TRBV5-1 with TRBJ1-1, with a possible D match to TRBD1 (6 bases). Germline-derived CDR1 and CDR2 are SGHRS and YFSETQ. V was trimmed by 0 bases and J by 0 bases, leaving 21 bases between them. The CDR3 covers 19 residues. The CDR3 region has the DNA TGCGCCAGCAGCTTGGCGGGGTATCCCCTGGGGGGCATGAACACTGAAGCTTTCTTT. Amino acids: CASSLAGYPLGGMNTEAFF.

The chain couples TRBV6-1 to TRBJ2-7; TRBD2 is a possible D gene (6 bases). V gave up 4 bases and J gave up 6 bases, with 13 bases separating them. This CDR3 region has 13 residues. The germline gives CDR1 MNHNS, CDR2 SASEGT. CDR3 nucleotide sequence: TGTGCCAGCAGTGGCGGGGCCCTCTTCGAGCAGTACTTC. Its protein is CASSGGALFEQYF.

The rearrangement joins TRBV6-1 to TRBJ1-1; TRBD1 is a possible D gene (5 bases). Germline CDR1 MNHNS, CDR2 SASEGT. Trimming removed 8 bases at V and 5 bases at J, with 15 bases between. The CDR3 consists of 13 residues. The CDR3 is CASRERGLTEAFF. In nucleotides, the CDR3 is TGTGCCAGCCGGGAGCGGGGGTTGACTGAAGCTTTCTTT.

As concerns this clone: Other DNA sequences within the sample encode an identical CDR3. The rearrangement links TRBV7-9 to TRBJ1-5; D ambiguous. This CDR3 spans 12 amino acids. Germline-derived CDR1 and CDR2 are SEHNR and FQNEAQ (reference sequence). The V and J ends lost 1 base and 6 bases respectively, with 4 bases between them. The CDR3 nucleotides read TGTGCCAGCAGCTTAGAAAGTCAGCCCCAGCATTTT. This gives the protein CASSLESQPQHF.

The gene calls are TRBV2 and TRBJ2-5, with 12 nucleotides matching TRBD2. This CDR3 is 15 amino acids long. V lost 4 bases, J lost 5 bases, and 5 bases stayed unmatched. Germline CDR1 is SNHLY and CDR2 is FYNNEI. CDR3 sequence (DNA): TGTGCCAGCAGTGCAGGACTAGCGGGACGGGAGACCCAGTACTTC. Amino acid sequence: CASSAGLAGRETQYF.

V is TRBV6-1 and J is TRBJ2-7; D might be TRBD1 (6 bases). Trimming left V 6 bases short and J 6 bases short, with 15 bases between. Germline V gene sequence: CDR1 MNHNS, CDR2 SASEGT. CDR3 length: 13 residues. CDR3: CASRFSGAGEQYF. The CDR3 bases are TGTGCCAGCAGATTCTCAGGGGCTGGCGAGCAGTACTTC.